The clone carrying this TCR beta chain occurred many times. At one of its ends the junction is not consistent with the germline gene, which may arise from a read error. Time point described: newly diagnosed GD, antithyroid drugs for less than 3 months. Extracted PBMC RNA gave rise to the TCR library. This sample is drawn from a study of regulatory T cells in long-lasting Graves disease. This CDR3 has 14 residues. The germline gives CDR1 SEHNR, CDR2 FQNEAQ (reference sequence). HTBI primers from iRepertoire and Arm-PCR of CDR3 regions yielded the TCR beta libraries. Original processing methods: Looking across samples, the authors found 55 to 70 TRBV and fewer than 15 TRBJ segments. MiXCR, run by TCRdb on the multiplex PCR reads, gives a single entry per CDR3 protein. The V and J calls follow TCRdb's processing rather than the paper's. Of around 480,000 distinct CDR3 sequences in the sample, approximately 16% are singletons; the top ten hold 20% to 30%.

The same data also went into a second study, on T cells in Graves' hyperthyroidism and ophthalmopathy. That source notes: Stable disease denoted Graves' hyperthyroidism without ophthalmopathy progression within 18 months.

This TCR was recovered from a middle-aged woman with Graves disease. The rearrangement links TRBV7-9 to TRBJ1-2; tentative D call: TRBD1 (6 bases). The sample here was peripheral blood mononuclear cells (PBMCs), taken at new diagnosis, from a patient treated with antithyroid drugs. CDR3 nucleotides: TGTGCCAGCAGCCTAGCTGGGGGCCACGGGGGCTACACCTTC. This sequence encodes CASSLAGGHGGYTF.